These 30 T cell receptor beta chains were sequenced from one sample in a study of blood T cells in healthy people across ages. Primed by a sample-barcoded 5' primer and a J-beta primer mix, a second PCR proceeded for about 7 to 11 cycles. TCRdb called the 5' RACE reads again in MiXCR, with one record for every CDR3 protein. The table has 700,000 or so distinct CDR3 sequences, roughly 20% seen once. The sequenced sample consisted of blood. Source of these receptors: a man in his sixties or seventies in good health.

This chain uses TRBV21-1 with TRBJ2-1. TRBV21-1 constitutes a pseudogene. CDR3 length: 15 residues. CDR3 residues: CASSKGIEGYDEQFF. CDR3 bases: TGTGCCAGCAGCAAAGGGATCGAAGGTTACGATGAGCAGTTCTTC.

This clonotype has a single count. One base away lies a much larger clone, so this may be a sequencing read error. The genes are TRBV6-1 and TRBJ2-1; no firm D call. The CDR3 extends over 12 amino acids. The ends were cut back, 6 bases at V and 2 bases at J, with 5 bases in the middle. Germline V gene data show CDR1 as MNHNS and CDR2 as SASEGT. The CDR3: CASSETYNEQFF. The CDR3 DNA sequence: TGTGCCAGCAGCGAAACCTACAATGAGCAGTTCTTC.

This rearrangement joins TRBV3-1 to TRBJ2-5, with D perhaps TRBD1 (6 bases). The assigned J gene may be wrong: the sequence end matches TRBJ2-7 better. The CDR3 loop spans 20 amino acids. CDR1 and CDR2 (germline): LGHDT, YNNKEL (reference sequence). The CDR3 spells CASSQDEGHGSAGATYEQYV. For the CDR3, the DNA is TGTGCCAGCAGCCAAGATGAGGGACACGGATCCGCAGGAGCGACCTACGAGCAGTACGTC.

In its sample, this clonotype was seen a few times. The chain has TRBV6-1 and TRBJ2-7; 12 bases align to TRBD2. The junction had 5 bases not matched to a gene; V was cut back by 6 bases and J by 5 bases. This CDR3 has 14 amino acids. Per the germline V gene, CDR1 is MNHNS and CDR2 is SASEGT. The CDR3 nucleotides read TGTGCCAGCAGGAGACTAGCGGGGGAGAACGAGCAGTACTTC. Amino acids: CASRRLAGENEQYF.

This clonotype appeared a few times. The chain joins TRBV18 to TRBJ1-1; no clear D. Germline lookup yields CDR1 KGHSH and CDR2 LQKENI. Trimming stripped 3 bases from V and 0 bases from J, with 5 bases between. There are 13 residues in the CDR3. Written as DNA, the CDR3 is TGTGCCAGCTCACCCACCATGAACACTGAAGCTTTCTTT. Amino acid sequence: CASSPTMNTEAFF.

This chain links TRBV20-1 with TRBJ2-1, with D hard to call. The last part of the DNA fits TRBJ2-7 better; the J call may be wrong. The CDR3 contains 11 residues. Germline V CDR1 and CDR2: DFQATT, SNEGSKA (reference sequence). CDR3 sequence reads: CSARDFYEQYF. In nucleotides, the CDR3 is TGCAGTGCTAGAGATTTCTACGAGCAGTACTTC.

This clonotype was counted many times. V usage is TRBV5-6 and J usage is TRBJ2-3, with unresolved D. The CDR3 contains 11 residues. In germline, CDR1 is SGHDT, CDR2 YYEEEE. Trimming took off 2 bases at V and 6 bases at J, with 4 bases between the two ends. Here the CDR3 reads CASSFGDTQYF. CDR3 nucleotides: TGTGCCAGCAGCTTCGGGGATACGCAGTATTTT.

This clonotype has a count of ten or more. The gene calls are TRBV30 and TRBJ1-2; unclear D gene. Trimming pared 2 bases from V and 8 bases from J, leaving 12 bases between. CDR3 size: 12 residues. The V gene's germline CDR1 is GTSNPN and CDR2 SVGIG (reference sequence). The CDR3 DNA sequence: TGTGCCTGGAGTCCCTACCCCCGGGGCTACACCTTC. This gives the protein CAWSPYPRGYTF.

CDR3 sequence: CASSLVGVGTYYEQYF. The DNA for the CDR3 is TGTGCCAGCAGCTTAGTCGGAGTCGGGACCTACTACGAGCAGTACTTC. This chain uses TRBV11-2 with TRBJ2-5; D tentatively reads TRBD1 or TRBD2 (5 bases each). The last part of the DNA fits TRBJ2-7 better; the J call may be wrong. CDR1 and CDR2 from the germline V gene are SGHAT and FQNNGV. The CDR3 loop spans 16 amino acids.

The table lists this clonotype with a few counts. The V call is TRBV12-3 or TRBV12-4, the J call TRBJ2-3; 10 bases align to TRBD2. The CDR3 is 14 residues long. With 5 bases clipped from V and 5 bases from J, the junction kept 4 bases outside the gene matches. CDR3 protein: CASSPLAGGDTQYF. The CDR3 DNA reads TGTGCCAGCAGTCCCTTAGCGGGGGGAGATACGCAGTATTTT.

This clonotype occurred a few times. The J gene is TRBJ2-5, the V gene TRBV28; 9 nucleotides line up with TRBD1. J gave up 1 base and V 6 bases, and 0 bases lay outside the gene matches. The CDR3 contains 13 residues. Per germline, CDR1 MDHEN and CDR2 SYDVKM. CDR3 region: CASRDRGQETQYF. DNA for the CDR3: TGTGCCAGCAGGGACAGGGGCCAAGAGACCCAGTACTTC. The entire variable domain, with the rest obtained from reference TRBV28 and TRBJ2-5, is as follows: DVKVTQSSRYLVKRTGEKVFLECVQDMDHENMFWYRQDPGLGLRLIYFSYDVKMKEKGDIPEGYSVSREKKERFSLILESASTNQTSMYLCASRDRGQETQYFGPGTRLLVL.

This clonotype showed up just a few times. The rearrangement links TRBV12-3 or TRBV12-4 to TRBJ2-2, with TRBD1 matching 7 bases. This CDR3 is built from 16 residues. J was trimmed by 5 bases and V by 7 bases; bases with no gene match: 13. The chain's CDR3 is CASTLVGGIMTGELFF. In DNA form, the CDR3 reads TGTGCCAGCACACTGGTAGGGGGCATTATGACCGGGGAGCTGTTTTTT.

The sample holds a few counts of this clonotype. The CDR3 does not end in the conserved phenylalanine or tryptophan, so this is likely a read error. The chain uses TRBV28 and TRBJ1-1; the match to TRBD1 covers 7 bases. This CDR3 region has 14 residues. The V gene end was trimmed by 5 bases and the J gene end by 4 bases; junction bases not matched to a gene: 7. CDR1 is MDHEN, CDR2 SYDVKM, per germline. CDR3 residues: CASSPGQPGTEAFV. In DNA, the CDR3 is TGTGCCAGCAGTCCGGGACAGCCAGGCACTGAAGCTTTCGTT.

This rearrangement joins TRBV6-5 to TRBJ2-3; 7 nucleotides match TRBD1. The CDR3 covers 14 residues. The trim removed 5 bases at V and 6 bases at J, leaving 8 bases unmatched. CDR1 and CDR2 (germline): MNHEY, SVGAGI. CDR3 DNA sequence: TGTGCCAGCAGTAAAAGACAGGGTCTGGATACGCAGTATTTT. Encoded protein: CASSKRQGLDTQYF.

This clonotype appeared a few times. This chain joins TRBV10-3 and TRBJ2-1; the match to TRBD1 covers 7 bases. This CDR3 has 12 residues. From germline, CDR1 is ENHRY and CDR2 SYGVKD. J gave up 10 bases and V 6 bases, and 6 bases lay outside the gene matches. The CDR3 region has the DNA TGTGCCATCAGGGAGACAGGGAAAGAGCAGTTCTTC. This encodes CAIRETGKEQFF.

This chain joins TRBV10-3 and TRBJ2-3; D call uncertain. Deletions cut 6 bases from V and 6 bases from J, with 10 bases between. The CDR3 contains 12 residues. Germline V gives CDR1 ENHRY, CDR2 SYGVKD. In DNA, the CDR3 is TGTGCCATCAGCAGTGACGGGGATACGCAGTATTTT. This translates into CAISSDGDTQYF.

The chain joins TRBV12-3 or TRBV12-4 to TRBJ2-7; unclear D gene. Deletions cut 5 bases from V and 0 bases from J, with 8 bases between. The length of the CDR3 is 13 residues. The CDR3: CASSIGLSYEQYV. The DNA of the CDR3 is TGTGCCAGCAGTATTGGGCTCTCCTACGAGCAGTACGTC.

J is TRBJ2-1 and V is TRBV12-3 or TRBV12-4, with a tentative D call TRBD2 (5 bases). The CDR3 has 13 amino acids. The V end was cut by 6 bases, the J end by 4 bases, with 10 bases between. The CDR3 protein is CASRLGIYNEQFF. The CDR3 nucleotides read TGTGCCAGCAGGCTCGGGATTTACAATGAGCAGTTCTTC.

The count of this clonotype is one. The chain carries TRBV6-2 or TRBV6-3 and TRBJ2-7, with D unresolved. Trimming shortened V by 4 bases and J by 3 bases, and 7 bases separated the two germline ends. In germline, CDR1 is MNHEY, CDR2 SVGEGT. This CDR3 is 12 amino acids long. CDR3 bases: TGTGCCAGCAGTTTCCCACTCTACGAGCAGTACTTC. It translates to CASSFPLYEQYF.

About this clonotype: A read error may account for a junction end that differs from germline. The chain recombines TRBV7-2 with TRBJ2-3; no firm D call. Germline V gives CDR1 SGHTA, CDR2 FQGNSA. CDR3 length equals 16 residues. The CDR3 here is CARSLLWGSSTDTQYF. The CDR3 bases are TGTGCCAGAAGCTTACTTTGGGGATCTAGCACAGATACGCAGTATTTT.

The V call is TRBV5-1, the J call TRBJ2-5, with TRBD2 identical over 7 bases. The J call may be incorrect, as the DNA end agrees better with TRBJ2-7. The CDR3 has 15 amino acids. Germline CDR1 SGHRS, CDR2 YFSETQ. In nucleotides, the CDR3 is TGCGCCAGCAGCTTTCAAGCGGGGACTTCCTACGAGCAGTACTTC. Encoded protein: CASSFQAGTSYEQYF.

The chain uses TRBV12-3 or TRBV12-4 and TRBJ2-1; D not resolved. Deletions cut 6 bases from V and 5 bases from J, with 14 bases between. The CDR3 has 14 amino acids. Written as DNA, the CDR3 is TGTGCCAGCAGGAGAGGCGGTTCCCACAATGAGCAGTTCTTC. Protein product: CASRRGGSHNEQFF.

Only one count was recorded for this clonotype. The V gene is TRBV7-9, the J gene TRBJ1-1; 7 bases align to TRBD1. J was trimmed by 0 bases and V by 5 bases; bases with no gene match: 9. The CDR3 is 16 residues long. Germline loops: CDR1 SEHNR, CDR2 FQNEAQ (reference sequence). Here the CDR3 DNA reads TGTGCCAGCAGCCATCCCCCCGGGACAGTGAACACTGAAGCTTTCTTT. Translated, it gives CASSHPPGTVNTEAFF.

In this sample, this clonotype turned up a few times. CDR3 residues: CASSYGTSMGGELFF. DNA for the CDR3: TGCGCCAGCAGCTACGGGACATCTATGGGCGGGGAGCTGTTTTTT. The V gene is TRBV5-1, the J gene TRBJ2-2, with D possibly TRBD1 on 6 matching bases. The germline V and J ends were trimmed by 3 bases and 7 bases, with 16 bases remaining between them. The CDR3 consists of 15 residues. Germline-derived CDR1 and CDR2 are SGHRS and YFSETQ.

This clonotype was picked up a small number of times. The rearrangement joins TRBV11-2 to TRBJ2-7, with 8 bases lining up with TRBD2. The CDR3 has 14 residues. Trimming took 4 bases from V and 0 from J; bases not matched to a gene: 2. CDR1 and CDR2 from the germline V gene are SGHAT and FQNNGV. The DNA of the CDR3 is TGTGCCAGCAGCTCGGGACTAGACTCCTACGAGCAGTACTTC. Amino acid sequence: CASSSGLDSYEQYF.

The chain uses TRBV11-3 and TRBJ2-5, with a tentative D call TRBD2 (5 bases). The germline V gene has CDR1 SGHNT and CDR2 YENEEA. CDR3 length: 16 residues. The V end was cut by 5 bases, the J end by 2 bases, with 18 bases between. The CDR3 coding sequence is TGTGCCAGCAGCATCCTCCGAGGCGGGCCTCAAGAGACCCAGTACTTC. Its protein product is CASSILRGGPQETQYF.

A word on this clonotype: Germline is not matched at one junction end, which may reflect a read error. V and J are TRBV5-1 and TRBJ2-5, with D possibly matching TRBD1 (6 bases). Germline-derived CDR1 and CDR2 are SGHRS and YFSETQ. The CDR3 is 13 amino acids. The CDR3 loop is CASSINRDQTQYF. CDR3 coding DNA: TGCGCCAGCAGCATAAACAGGGACCAGACCCAATACTTC.

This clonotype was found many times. CDR3 amino acids: CASSLAGGFYEQYF. As DNA, the CDR3 is TGTGCCAGCAGTTTAGCGGGCGGGTTCTACGAGCAGTACTTC. The chain is built from TRBV12-3 or TRBV12-4 and TRBJ2-7; D may be TRBD2 (5 bases). The V gene lost 0 bases and the J gene lost 3 bases, with 9 bases spanning the gap. The CDR3 extends over 14 amino acids.

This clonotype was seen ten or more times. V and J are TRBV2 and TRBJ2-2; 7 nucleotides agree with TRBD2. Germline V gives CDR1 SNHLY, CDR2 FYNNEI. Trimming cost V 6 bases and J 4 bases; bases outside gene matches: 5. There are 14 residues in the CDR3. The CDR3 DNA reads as TGTGCCAGCAGGCCTAGCGGAAGCACCGGGGAGCTGTTTTTT. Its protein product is CASRPSGSTGELFF.

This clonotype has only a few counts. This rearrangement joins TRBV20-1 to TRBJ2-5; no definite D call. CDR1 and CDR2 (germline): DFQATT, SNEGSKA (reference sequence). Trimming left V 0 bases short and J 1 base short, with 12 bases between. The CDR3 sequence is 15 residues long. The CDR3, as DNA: TGCAGTGCTAGAGATGGCAGGTCCCTCCAAGAGACCCAGTACTTC. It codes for CSARDGRSLQETQYF.